This record covers a single T cell receptor (beta chain). Which antigen it targets is not known. The input lacks base qualities; no much larger clone sits a single base away. This entry belongs to a study of T cell changes during pregnancy in multiple sclerosis (dated by TCRdb to the late 2010s). Notes on the research overall: In women with multiple sclerosis, the researchers looked at how the T cell repertoire shifted as pregnancy progressed.

The method was the immunoSEQ multiplex PCR assay. TCRdb retrieved this table from immuneACCESS and kept in-frame rearrangements only. Not all clones are present; in checked studies, unresolved V genes account for under half, and no reason is known for the remainder. The sample yields 90,000 to 120,000 clones; around 93% were counted once. The top ten clonotypes cover roughly 1% of the sample. The CDR1 and CDR2 encoded by the germline V gene are SGHRS and YFSETQ. The CDR3 has 15 amino acids, counting the end cysteine and phenylalanine. Here the CDR3 DNA is all that survives: 45 bases in frame from base 1. Trimming takes 3 bases off V and 8 bases off J; junction bases not matched to a gene: 10.

Material: peripheral blood, obtained before pregnancy. This clonotype was obtained from a female donor with multiple sclerosis, enrolled in a pregnancy study. The chain is assembled from TRBV5-1 and TRBJ2-5; TRBD1 lines up with 10 middle nucleotides. This receptor has the CDR3 CASSSGTGVSGTQYF. The DNA is TGCGCCAGCAGCTCCGGGACAGGGGTTTCGGGAACCCAGTACTTC.